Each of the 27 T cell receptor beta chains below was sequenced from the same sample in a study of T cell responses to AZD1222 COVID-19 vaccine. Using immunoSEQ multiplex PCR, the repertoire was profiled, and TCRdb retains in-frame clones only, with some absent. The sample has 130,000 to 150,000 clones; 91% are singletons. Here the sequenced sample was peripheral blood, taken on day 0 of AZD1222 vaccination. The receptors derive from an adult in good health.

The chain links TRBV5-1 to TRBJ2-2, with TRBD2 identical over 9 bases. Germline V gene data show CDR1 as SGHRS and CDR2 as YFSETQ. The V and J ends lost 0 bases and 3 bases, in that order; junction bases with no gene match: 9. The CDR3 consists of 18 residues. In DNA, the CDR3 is TGCGCCAGCAGCTTGGTAGCTAGCGGGGCTCCTGACACCGGGGAGCTGTTTTTT. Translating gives CASSLVASGAPDTGELFF.

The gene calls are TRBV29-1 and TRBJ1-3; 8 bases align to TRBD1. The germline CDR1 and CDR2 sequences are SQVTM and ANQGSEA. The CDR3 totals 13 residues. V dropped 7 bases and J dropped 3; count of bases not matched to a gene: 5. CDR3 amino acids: CSGGQGNGNTIYF. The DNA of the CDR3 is TGCAGCGGAGGACAGGGAAATGGAAACACCATATATTTT.

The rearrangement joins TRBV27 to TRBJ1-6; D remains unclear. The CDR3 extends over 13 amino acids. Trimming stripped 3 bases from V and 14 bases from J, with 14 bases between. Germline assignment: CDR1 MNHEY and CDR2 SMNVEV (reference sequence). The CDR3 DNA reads TGTGCCAGCAGTTTCTCGGCCCCCATCTCCCTCCACTTT. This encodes CASSFSAPISLHF.

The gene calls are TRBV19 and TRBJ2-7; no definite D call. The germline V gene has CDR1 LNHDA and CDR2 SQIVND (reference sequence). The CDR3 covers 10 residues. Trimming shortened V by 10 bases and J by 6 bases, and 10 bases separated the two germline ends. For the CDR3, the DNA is TGTGCCAAAGACGGTGTCGAGCAGTACTTC. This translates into CAKDGVEQYF.

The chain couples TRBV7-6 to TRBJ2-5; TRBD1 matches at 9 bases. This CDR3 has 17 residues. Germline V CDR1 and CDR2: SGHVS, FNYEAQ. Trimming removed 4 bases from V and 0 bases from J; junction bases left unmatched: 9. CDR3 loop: CASSSSPGTGYQETQYF. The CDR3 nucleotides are TGTGCCAGCAGCTCCAGCCCCGGGACAGGGTACCAAGAGACCCAGTACTTC.

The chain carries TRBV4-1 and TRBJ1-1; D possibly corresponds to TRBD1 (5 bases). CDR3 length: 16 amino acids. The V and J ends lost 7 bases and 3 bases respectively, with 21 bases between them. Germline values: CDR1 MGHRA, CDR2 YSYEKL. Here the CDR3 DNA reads TGCGCCAGCACCATCGGCCGGCTGGGGGTAGACACTGAAGCTTTCTTT. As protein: CASTIGRLGVDTEAFF.

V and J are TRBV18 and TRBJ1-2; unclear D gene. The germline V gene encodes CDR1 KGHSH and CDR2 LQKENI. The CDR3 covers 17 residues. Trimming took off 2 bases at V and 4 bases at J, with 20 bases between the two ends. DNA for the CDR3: TGTGCCAGCTCACCAACACCTACAACACACCTTTTCTATGGCTACACCTTC. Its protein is CASSPTPTTHLFYGYTF.

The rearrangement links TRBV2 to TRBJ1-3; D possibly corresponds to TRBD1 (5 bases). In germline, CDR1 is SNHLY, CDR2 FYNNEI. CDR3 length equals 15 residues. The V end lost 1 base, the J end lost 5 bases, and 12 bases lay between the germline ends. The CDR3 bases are TGTGCCAGCAGTGAAGTCACAGGTCCTAGAAACACCATATATTTT. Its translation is CASSEVTGPRNTIYF.

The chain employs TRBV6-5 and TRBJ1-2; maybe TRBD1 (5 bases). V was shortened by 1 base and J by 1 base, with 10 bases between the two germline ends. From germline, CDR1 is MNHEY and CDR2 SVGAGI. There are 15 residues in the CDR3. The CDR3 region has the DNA TGTGCCAGCAGTTACTTCGACGGGGGTAACTATGGCTACACCTTC. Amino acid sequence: CASSYFDGGNYGYTF.

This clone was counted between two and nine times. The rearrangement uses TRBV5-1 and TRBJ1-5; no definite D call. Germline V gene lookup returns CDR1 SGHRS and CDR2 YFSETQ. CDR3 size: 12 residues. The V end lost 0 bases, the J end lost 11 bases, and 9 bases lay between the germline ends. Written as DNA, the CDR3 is TGCGCCAGCAGCTTGGAGGGCACTACCCAGCATTTT. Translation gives CASSLEGTTQHF. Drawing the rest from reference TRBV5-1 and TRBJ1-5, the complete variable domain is KAGVTQTPRYLIKTRGQQVTLSCSPISGHRSVSWYQQTPGQGLQFLFEYFSETQRNKGNFPGRFSGRQFSNSRSEMNVSTLELGDSALYLCASSLEGTTQHFGDGTRLSIL.

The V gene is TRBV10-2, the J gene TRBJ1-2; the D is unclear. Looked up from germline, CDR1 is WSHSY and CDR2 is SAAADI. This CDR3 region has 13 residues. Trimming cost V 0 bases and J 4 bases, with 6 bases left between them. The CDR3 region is CASSESRIYGYTF. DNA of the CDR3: TGCGCCAGCAGTGAGTCCCGTATCTATGGCTACACCTTC.

This chain's CDR3 is CASSQKGLAGAWDTQYF. The CDR3 region has the DNA TGTGCCAGCAGCCAAAAGGGACTAGCGGGCGCCTGGGATACGCAGTATTTT. This rearrangement joins TRBV4-2 to TRBJ2-3; 12 bases are shared with TRBD2. Germline CDR1 LGHNA, CDR2 YNFKEQ. J was trimmed by 6 bases and V by 2 bases; bases with no gene match: 9. This CDR3 contains 17 residues.

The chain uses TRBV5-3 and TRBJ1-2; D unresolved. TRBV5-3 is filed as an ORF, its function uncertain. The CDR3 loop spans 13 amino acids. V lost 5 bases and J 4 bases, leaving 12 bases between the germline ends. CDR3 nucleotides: TGTGCCAGAAGTCCCGGGCCCCCCTATGGCTACACCTTC. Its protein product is CARSPGPPYGYTF.

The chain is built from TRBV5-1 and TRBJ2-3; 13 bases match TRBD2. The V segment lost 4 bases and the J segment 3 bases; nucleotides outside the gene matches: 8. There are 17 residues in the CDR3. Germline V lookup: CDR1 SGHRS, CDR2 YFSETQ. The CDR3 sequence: CASSPWGTSGTTDTQYF. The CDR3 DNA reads TGCGCCAGCAGCCCGTGGGGGACTAGCGGGACGACAGATACGCAGTATTTT. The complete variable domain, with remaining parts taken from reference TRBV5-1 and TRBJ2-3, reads KAGVTQTPRYLIKTRGQQVTLSCSPISGHRSVSWYQQTPGQGLQFLFEYFSETQRNKGNFPGRFSGRQFSNSRSEMNVSTLELGDSALYLCASSPWGTSGTTDTQYFGPGTRLTVL.

The CDR3 here is CASSLGLAGDTQYF. The CDR3 coding sequence is TGCGCCAGCAGCTTGGGACTAGCGGGAGATACGCAGTATTTT. J is TRBJ2-3 and V is TRBV5-1; 10 nucleotides match TRBD2. Germline values: CDR1 SGHRS, CDR2 YFSETQ. V shed 0 bases and J 5 bases; nucleotides not matched to a gene: 0. The CDR3 extends over 14 amino acids.

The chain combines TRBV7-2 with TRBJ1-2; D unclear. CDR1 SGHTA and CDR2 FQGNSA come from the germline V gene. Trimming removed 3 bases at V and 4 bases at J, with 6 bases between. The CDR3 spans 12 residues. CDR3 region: CASSFRPYGYTF. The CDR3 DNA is TGTGCCAGCAGCTTTAGACCCTATGGCTACACCTTC.

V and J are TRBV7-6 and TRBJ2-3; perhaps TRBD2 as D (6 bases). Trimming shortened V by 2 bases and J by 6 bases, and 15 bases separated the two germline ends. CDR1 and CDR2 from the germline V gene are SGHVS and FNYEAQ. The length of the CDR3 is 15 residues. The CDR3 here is CASSLSSRGVDTQYF. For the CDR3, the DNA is TGTGCCAGCAGCTTAAGCTCGCGCGGGGTGGATACGCAGTATTTT.

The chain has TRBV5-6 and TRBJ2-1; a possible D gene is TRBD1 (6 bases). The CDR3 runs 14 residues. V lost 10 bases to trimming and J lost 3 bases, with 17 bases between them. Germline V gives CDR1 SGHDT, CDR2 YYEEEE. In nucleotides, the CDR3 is TGTGCCGCATCCCGGGACAAGCTCTACAATGAGCAGTTCTTC. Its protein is CAASRDKLYNEQFF.

CDR3 in amino acids: CASRQAPYGYTF. Here the CDR3 DNA reads TGTGCCAGTAGACAGGCACCCTATGGCTACACCTTC. The V gene is TRBV19, the J gene TRBJ1-2, with a possible D match to TRBD1 (5 bases). The germline CDR1 and CDR2 sequences are LNHDA and SQIVND (reference sequence). The CDR3 covers 12 residues. Trimming took off 6 bases at V and 4 bases at J, with 9 bases between the two ends.

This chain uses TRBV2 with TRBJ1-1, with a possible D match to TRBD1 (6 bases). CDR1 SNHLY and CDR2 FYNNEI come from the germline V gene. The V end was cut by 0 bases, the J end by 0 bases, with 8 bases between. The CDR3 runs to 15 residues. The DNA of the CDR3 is TGTGCCAGCAGTGAAGCCCAGGGGCTGAACACTGAAGCTTTCTTT. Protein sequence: CASSEAQGLNTEAFF.

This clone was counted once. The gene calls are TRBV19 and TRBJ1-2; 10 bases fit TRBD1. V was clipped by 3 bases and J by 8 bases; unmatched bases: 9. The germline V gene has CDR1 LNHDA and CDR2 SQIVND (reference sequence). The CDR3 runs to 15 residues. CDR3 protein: CASSIMVTGGGGYTF. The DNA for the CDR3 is TGTGCCAGTAGTATCATGGTGACAGGGGGCGGCGGCTACACCTTC.

Written as DNA, the CDR3 is TGTGCCAGCAGCCAGAGAGGGTTAGGAAACACCATATATTTT. Encoded protein: CASSQRGLGNTIYF. This rearrangement joins TRBV3-1 (or the pseudogene TRBV3-2) to TRBJ1-3; unclear D gene. V lost 3 bases, J lost 4 bases, and 10 bases lay in between. Germline V gene sequence: CDR1 LGHDT, CDR2 YNNKEL (reference sequence). The CDR3 runs to 14 residues.

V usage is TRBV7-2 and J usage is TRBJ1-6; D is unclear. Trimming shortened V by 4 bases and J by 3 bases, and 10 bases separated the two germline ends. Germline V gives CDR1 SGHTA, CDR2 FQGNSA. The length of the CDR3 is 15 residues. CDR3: CASSYGVGYNSPLHF. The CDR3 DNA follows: TGTGCCAGCAGCTATGGTGTTGGCTATAATTCACCCCTCCACTTT.

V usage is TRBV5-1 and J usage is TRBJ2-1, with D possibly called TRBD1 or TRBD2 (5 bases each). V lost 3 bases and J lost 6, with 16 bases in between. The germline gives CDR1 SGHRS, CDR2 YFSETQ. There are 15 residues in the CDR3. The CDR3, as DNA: TGCGCCAGCAGCTGGGGACCGAACGTGGGCAATGAGCAGTTCTTC. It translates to CASSWGPNVGNEQFF.

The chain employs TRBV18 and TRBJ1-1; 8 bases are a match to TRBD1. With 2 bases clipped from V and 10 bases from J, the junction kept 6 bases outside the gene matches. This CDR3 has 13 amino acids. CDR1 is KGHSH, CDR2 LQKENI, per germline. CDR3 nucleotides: TGTGCCAGCTCACCAGGGGACAGGTTGGGAGCTTTCTTT. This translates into CASSPGDRLGAFF.

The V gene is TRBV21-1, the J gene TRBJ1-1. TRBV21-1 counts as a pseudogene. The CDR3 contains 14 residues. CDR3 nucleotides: TGTGCCAGCAGCAAAGCGGGAGGGCTCACTGAAGCTTTCTTT. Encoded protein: CASSKAGGLTEAFF.

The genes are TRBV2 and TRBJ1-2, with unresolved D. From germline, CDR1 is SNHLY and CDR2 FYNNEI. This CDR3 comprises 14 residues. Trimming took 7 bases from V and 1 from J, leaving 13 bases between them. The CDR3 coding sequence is TGTGCCAGCAAATCCCTACGCGGTAACTATGGCTACACCTTC. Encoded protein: CASKSLRGNYGYTF.